A selection of T cell receptor beta chains follows, all from one sample in a study of monozygotic twins with inflammatory bowel disease. Reprocessing the 5' RACE reads, TCRdb reports a single entry for every CDR3 protein and omits DNA. The listing records 300,000 to 450,000 distinct CDR3 sequences. The material sequenced was blood. These TCRs come from a human donor with ulcerative colitis or Crohn's disease, or a healthy co-twin of an affected twin (not recorded which). Both conserved end residues are part of each CDR3. Fields, in order: V gene, J gene, CDR3 protein.

>TRBV7-8|TRBJ2-7
CASVSGLEQYF
>TRBV12-3/TRBV12-4|TRBJ2-7
CASSFRDGASYEQYF
>TRBV29-1|TRBJ1-2
CSAPGYRDGYTF
>TRBV29-1|TRBJ2-1
CSVLTESNEQFF
>TRBV4-3|TRBJ1-5
CASSHEQGYQPQHF
>TRBV20-1|TRBJ2-3
CSATESGDTSTDTQYF
>TRBV7-2|TRBJ2-1
CASSPVWDEQFF
>TRBV6-2/TRBV6-3|TRBJ2-1
CASSYSGRDNEQFF
>TRBV6-1|TRBJ2-3
CASSATSGGADTQYF
>TRBV12-3/TRBV12-4|TRBJ1-1
CASSLGQGRVTEAFF
>TRBV12-3/TRBV12-4|TRBJ1-1
CASSFFGPGRNTEAFF
>TRBV20-1|TRBJ1-1
CSAFQGGTEAFF
>TRBV7-8|TRBJ2-3
CASRGPVGAFSDTQYF
>TRBV2|TRBJ2-2
CASKKGTANTGELFF
>TRBV15|TRBJ2-3
CATSRERSAGTDTQYF
>TRBV4-2|TRBJ2-7
CASSHSPIHEQYF
>TRBV12-3/TRBV12-4|TRBJ2-3
CATRSQRGPDTQYF
>TRBV5-1|TRBJ2-4
CASSLRQGQGIQYF
>TRBV2|TRBJ1-3
CASHTERGNTIYF
>TRBV7-2|TRBJ2-7
CASSLVAGGQYF
>TRBV20-1|TRBJ2-1
CSAQLNRGAHPYEQFF
>TRBV15|TRBJ2-5
CATSRVRLGKRAQYF
>TRBV20-1|TRBJ2-2
CSAGRMGGLGTGELFF